A single sample gave rise to the 26 T cell receptor beta chains below, sequenced in a study of blood T cell repertoires in COVID-19. Libraries were prepared by immunoSEQ multiplex PCR; TCRdb keeps only in-frame clonotypes and omits some of them. Among approximately 200,000 clones listed, approximately 87% were seen once. Sequenced sample: peripheral blood. The receptors were gathered from a man aged 55 to 70 who had recovered from COVID-19.

This chain connects TRBV9 to TRBJ1-1, with D possibly TRBD1 on 5 matching bases. This CDR3 comprises 16 residues. Germline V CDR1 and CDR2: SGDLS, YYNGEE. The V and J ends lost 4 bases and 4 bases respectively, with 20 bases between them. CDR3 amino acids: CASSPSWGRGGTEAFF. The CDR3, as DNA: TGTGCCAGCAGCCCATCATGGGGACGGGGAGGCACTGAAGCTTTCTTT.

The gene calls are TRBV24-1 and TRBJ2-3; possibly TRBD2 for D (6 bases). Germline V gives CDR1 KGHDR, CDR2 SFDVKD. Trimming cost V 9 bases and J 2 bases, with 14 bases left between them. There are 14 residues in the CDR3. The CDR3 protein is CATRGRWATDTQYF. The CDR3 region has the DNA TGTGCCACCCGAGGGAGGTGGGCCACAGATACGCAGTATTTT.

The chain links TRBV27 to TRBJ1-3; a possible D gene is TRBD1 (6 bases). Trimming removed 5 bases at V and 9 bases at J, with 26 bases between. Germline V lookup: CDR1 MNHEY, CDR2 SMNVEV (reference sequence). The CDR3 runs to 17 residues. CDR3 DNA: TGTGCCAGCAGTACCATCTCAACAGGGAGCGTTGGGGGCACCATATATTTT. Encoded protein: CASSTISTGSVGGTIYF.

The chain uses TRBV6-5 and TRBJ1-6, with TRBD1 identical over 7 bases. CDR1 and CDR2 (germline): MNHEY, SVGAGI. The CDR3 totals 16 residues. Losses at the gene ends were 0 bases for V and 5 bases for J; bases not matched to a gene: 4. The CDR3 loop reads CASSYSYRGDNSPLHF. The CDR3 coding sequence is TGTGCCAGCAGTTACTCGTACAGGGGAGATAATTCACCCCTCCACTTT.

This sequence joins TRBV28 and TRBJ1-5; 7 bases align to TRBD1. J lost 6 bases, V lost 8 bases, and 13 bases had no gene match. The CDR3 is 15 amino acids. CDR1 is MDHEN and CDR2 is SYDVKM in the germline V gene. The CDR3 here is CASQGVFAGVQPQHF. In DNA, the CDR3 is TGTGCCAGCCAGGGGGTTTTCGCAGGGGTTCAGCCCCAGCATTTT. The entire variable domain, with the rest obtained from reference TRBV28 and TRBJ1-5, is as follows: DVKVTQSSRYLVKRTGEKVFLECVQDMDHENMFWYRQDPGLGLRLIYFSYDVKMKEKGDIPEGYSVSREKKERFSLILESASTNQTSMYLCASQGVFAGVQPQHFGDGTRLSIL.

Only one count was recorded for this clone. The V and J genes are TRBV28 and TRBJ2-6; D not certain. V lost 2 bases and J lost 2, with 7 bases in between. Germline V CDR1 and CDR2: MDHEN, SYDVKM. CDR3 length equals 15 residues. The chain's CDR3 is CASSLGGTGANVLTF. DNA for the CDR3: TGTGCCAGCAGTTTAGGCGGTACTGGGGCCAACGTCCTGACTTTC.

This CDR3 is CASSGTRNTEAFF. CDR3 nucleotide sequence: TGTGCCAGCAGTGGTACAAGGAACACTGAAGCTTTCTTT. The rearrangement joins TRBV6-4 to TRBJ1-1; no reliable D call. Germline loops: CDR1 MRHNA, CDR2 SNTAGT. The CDR3 totals 13 residues. Deletions cut 4 bases from V and 1 base from J, with 7 bases between.

The chain joins TRBV20-1 to TRBJ1-2; D is uncertain. V lost 3 bases to trimming and J lost 3 bases, with 8 bases between them. The CDR3 loop spans 12 amino acids. The germline CDR1 and CDR2 sequences are DFQATT and SNEGSKA (reference sequence). The CDR3 spells CSASLGDYGYTF. The CDR3 coding sequence is TGCAGTGCTAGTCTGGGCGACTATGGCTACACCTTC.

The rearrangement uses TRBV6-6 and TRBJ1-1; unclear D gene. CDR3 length: 15 residues. Per the germline V gene, CDR1 is MNHNY and CDR2 is SVGAGI (reference sequence). V was cut by 1 base and J by 0 bases, with 9 bases left in between. The CDR3 loop reads CASSYLRGLNTEAFF. CDR3 bases: TGTGCCAGCAGTTACTTGAGAGGCTTGAACACTGAAGCTTTCTTT.

This chain links TRBV6-1 with TRBJ1-5; 8 bases agree with TRBD1. Losses at the gene ends were 0 bases for V and 11 bases for J; bases not matched to a gene: 3. The length of the CDR3 is 13 residues. Germline V CDR1 and CDR2: MNHNS, SASEGT. The CDR3 DNA reads TGTGCCAGCAGTGAAGCTAGGACAGGGTCCCAGCATTTT. This encodes CASSEARTGSQHF.

The J gene is TRBJ2-2, the V gene TRBV9; 9 bases map to TRBD2. J was trimmed by 0 bases and V by 0 bases; bases with no gene match: 6. The length of the CDR3 is 18 residues. Germline CDR1 and CDR2: SGDLS and YYNGEE. The CDR3 loop reads CASSVVPSGAANTGELFF. CDR3 coding DNA: TGTGCCAGCAGCGTAGTCCCTAGCGGGGCCGCGAACACCGGGGAGCTGTTTTTT.

The V call is TRBV19, the J call TRBJ2-5; maybe TRBD1 (6 bases). CDR1 is LNHDA and CDR2 is SQIVND in the germline V gene (reference sequence). The V and J ends lost 10 bases and 4 bases respectively, with 19 bases between them. CDR3 length: 14 residues. The CDR3 region has the DNA TGTGCCATCCCAGGGGATTTTATACGAGAGACCCAGTACTTC. Translating it yields CAIPGDFIRETQYF.

The V and J genes are TRBV13 and TRBJ1-2; the match to TRBD1 covers 7 bases. This CDR3 has 15 residues. V shed 0 bases, J shed 3 bases, and the junction held 4 bases outside the gene matches. CDR1 is PRHDT and CDR2 is FYEKMQ in the germline V gene (reference sequence). This CDR3 is CASSLGEGAYYGYTF. The CDR3 nucleotides are TGTGCCAGCAGCTTAGGGGAGGGGGCATACTATGGCTACACCTTC.

V is TRBV27 and J is TRBJ2-3, with 7 bases matching TRBD2. CDR1 is MNHEY, CDR2 SMNVEV, per germline (reference sequence). This CDR3 is built from 16 residues. The J segment lost 0 bases and the V segment lost 1 base, leaving 4 bases of the junction unmatched. The CDR3 DNA sequence: TGTGCCAGCAGTTTATTTCTAGCGGCTAGCACAGATACGCAGTATTTT. It codes for CASSLFLAASTDTQYF.

This clone was observed a few times. This rearrangement joins TRBV2 to TRBJ1-5; TRBD1 agrees at 11 bases. V lost 5 bases, J lost 7 bases, and 7 bases stayed unmatched. The CDR3 has 15 residues. CDR1 and CDR2 (germline): SNHLY, FYNNEI. In DNA form, the CDR3 reads TGTGCCAGCAGTAGGGACAGGGGGAACTTGCAGCCCCAGCATTTT. This encodes CASSRDRGNLQPQHF. Drawing the rest from reference TRBV2 and TRBJ1-5, the complete variable domain is EPEVTQTPSHQVTQMGQEVILRCVPISNHLYFYWYRQILGQKVEFLVSFYNNEISEKSEIFDDQFSVERPDGSNFTLKIRSTKLEDSAMYFCASSRDRGNLQPQHFGDGTRLSIL.

The J gene is TRBJ2-2, the V gene TRBV6-5; TRBD1 agrees at 7 bases. The germline V gene has CDR1 MNHEY and CDR2 SVGAGI. CDR3 size: 14 residues. The ends lost 5 bases at V and 6 bases at J; junction bases unmatched: 6. As DNA, the CDR3 is TGTGCCAGCAGTACTACAGGGGATTCCGGGGAGCTGTTTTTT. Residues: CASSTTGDSGELFF.

The gene calls are TRBV5-6 and TRBJ2-7; TRBD2 is a possible D gene (5 bases). Germline values: CDR1 SGHDT, CDR2 YYEEEE. This CDR3 has 13 amino acids. Trimming took 4 bases from V and 5 from J, leaving 13 bases between them. Here the CDR3 reads CASSPRSGDEQYF. In DNA form, the CDR3 reads TGTGCCAGCAGCCCCCGCTCCGGGGACGAGCAGTACTTC.

The chain employs TRBV19 and TRBJ1-5; D may be TRBD1 (6 bases). V was pared by 3 bases and J by 7 bases, with 22 bases between. The CDR3 has 17 amino acids. Germline CDR1 reads LNHDA; CDR2 reads SQIVND (reference sequence). In nucleotides, the CDR3 is TGTGCCAGTAGTATTCTTGTAGGGGGAGGGATACGCCAGCCCCAGCATTTT. It is translated as CASSILVGGGIRQPQHF.

The J gene is TRBJ2-5, the V gene TRBV6-6; 11 positions agree with TRBD1. V shed 5 bases, J shed 3 bases, and the junction held 8 bases outside the gene matches. Germline V lookup: CDR1 MNHNY, CDR2 SVGAGI (reference sequence). The CDR3 runs 16 residues. The chain's CDR3 is CASSGQGASLEETQYF. In DNA, the CDR3 is TGTGCCAGCAGTGGACAGGGGGCGTCATTAGAAGAGACCCAGTACTTC.

The chain carries TRBV9 and TRBJ2-3, with 7 bases matching TRBD2. Germline V gene lookup returns CDR1 SGDLS and CDR2 YYNGEE. The J segment lost 4 bases and the V segment lost 4 bases, leaving 12 bases of the junction unmatched. The CDR3 has 16 residues. The CDR3 loop is CASSYTGGSHADTQYF. The DNA for the CDR3 is TGTGCCAGCAGCTATACAGGCGGGAGTCACGCAGATACGCAGTATTTT.

V gene TRBV11-3 combines with J gene TRBJ1-6; D perhaps matches TRBD1 (5 bases). Per germline, CDR1 SGHNT and CDR2 YENEEA. There are 14 residues in the CDR3. The V end lost 0 bases, the J end lost 5 bases, and 5 bases lay between the germline ends. CDR3 DNA sequence: TGTGCCAGCAGCTTAGACAGGGATAATTCACCCCTCCACTTT. This codes for CASSLDRDNSPLHF.

The chain is built from TRBV3-1 (or the pseudogene TRBV3-2) and TRBJ1-1, with TRBD1 matching 7 bases. This CDR3 spans 14 amino acids. Losses at the gene ends were 1 base for V and 3 bases for J; bases not matched to a gene: 2. Looked up from germline, CDR1 is LGHDT and CDR2 is YNNKEL (reference sequence). The DNA for the CDR3 is TGTGCCAGCAGCCAAGGCGGGACAGACACTGAAGCTTTCTTT. It is translated as CASSQGGTDTEAFF.

The CDR3 nucleotides read TGTGCCAGCTCACCAACAGGGGACTACGAGCAGTACTTC. It specifies CASSPTGDYEQYF. The chain carries TRBV18 and TRBJ2-7; 7 nucleotides align to TRBD1. Per germline, CDR1 KGHSH and CDR2 LQKENI. J lost 3 bases, V lost 2 bases, and 1 base had no gene match. The CDR3 has 13 residues.

This clone was counted only a few times. The V gene is TRBV18, the J gene TRBJ1-2; 7 nucleotides line up with TRBD1. The ends lost 4 bases at V and 0 bases at J; junction bases unmatched: 5. Germline lookup yields CDR1 KGHSH and CDR2 LQKENI. The CDR3 has 15 residues. The CDR3 region is CASSQDRETNYGYTF. CDR3 nucleotide sequence: TGTGCCAGCTCACAAGACAGGGAGACTAACTATGGCTACACCTTC. Drawing the rest from reference TRBV18 and TRBJ1-2, the complete variable domain is NAGVMQNPRHLVRRRGQEARLRCSPMKGHSHVYWYRQLPEEGLKFMVYLQKENIIDESGMPKERFSAEFPKEGPSILRIQQVVRGDSAAYFCASSQDRETNYGYTFGSGTRLTVV.

This clone was recorded a few times. This CDR3 reads CASTLTLAGVLYEQYF. The CDR3 nucleotides read TGTGCCAGCACCCTCACACTAGCGGGAGTTCTCTACGAGCAGTACTTC. V and J are TRBV27 and TRBJ2-7; 11 positions agree with TRBD2. The CDR3 extends over 16 amino acids. CDR1 MNHEY and CDR2 SMNVEV come from the germline V gene (reference sequence). V was pared by 7 bases and J by 3 bases, with 11 bases of the junction left unmatched.

V usage is TRBV3-1 (or the pseudogene TRBV3-2) and J usage is TRBJ2-5; TRBD2 is a possible D gene (6 bases). V shed 0 bases and J shed 1 base, with 9 bases lying between them. The length of the CDR3 is 15 residues. Per germline, CDR1 LGHDT and CDR2 YNNKEL (reference sequence). Here the CDR3 reads CASSQDWRGQETQYF. In nucleotides, the CDR3 is TGTGCCAGCAGCCAAGATTGGAGGGGCCAAGAGACCCAGTACTTC.